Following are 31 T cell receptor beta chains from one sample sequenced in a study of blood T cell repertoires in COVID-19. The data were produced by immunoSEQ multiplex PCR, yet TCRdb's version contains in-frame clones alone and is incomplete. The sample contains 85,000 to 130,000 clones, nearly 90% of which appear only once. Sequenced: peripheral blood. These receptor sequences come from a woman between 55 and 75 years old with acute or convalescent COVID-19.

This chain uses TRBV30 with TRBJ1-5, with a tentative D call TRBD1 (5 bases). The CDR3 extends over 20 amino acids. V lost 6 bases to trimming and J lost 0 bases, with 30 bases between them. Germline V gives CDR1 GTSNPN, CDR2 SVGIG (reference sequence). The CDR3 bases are TGTGCCTGCCCCCTAGCGGAGGGACTGACAGCCAACTATAGCAATCAGCCCCAGCATTTT. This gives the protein CACPLAEGLTANYSNQPQHF.

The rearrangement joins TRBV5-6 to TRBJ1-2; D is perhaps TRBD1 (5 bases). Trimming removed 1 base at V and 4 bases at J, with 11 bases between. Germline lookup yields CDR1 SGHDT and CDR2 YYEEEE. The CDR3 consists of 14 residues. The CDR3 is CASSLRGSGYGYTF. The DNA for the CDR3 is TGTGCCAGCAGCTTGCGGGGGAGCGGCTATGGCTACACCTTC.

This CDR3 is CASSNDRAPNLSPQHF. CDR3 DNA sequence: TGTGCCAGCAGCAACGACAGGGCCCCTAACCTTTCGCCCCAGCATTTT. The gene calls are TRBV27 and TRBJ1-5, with 7 bases lining up with TRBD1. CDR3 length: 16 residues. V lost 6 bases to trimming and J lost 9 bases; unmatched junction nucleotides: 17. In germline, CDR1 is MNHEY, CDR2 SMNVEV (reference sequence).

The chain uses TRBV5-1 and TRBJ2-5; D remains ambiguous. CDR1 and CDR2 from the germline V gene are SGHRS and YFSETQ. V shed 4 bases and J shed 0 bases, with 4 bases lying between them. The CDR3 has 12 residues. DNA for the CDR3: TGCGCCAGCAGCCTACACCAAGAGACCCAGTACTTC. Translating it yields CASSLHQETQYF.

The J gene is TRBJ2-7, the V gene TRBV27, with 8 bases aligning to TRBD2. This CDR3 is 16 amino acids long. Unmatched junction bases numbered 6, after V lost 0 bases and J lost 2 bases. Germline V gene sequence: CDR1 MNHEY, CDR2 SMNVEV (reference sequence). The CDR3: CASSLSRREAPYEQYF. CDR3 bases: TGTGCCAGCAGTTTATCACGGCGGGAGGCTCCCTACGAGCAGTACTTC.

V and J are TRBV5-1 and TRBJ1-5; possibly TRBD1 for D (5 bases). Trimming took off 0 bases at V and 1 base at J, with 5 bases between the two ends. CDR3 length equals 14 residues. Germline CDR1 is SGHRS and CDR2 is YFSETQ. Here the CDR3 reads CASSLEGSNQPQHF. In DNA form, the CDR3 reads TGCGCCAGCAGCTTGGAGGGGAGCAATCAGCCCCAGCATTTT.

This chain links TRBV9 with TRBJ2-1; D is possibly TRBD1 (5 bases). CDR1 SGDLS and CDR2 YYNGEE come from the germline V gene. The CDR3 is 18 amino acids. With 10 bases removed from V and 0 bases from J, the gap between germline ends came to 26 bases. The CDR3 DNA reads TGTGCCTCCCAAGGGCCGCAAACGACAGATAGCTCCTACAATGAGCAGTTCTTC. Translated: CASQGPQTTDSSYNEQFF.

CDR3 protein: CASSFSGTSSAGELFF. The DNA for the CDR3 is TGCGCCAGCAGCTTTTCCGGGACTAGCAGCGCCGGGGAGCTGTTTTTT. The V and J genes are TRBV5-1 and TRBJ2-2; 9 bases are shared with TRBD2. The ends lost 2 bases at V and 6 bases at J; junction bases unmatched: 8. Germline V gives CDR1 SGHRS, CDR2 YFSETQ. The CDR3 is 16 residues long. The whole variable domain, filled in from reference TRBV5-1 and TRBJ2-2, reads KAGVTQTPRYLIKTRGQQVTLSCSPISGHRSVSWYQQTPGQGLQFLFEYFSETQRNKGNFPGRFSGRQFSNSRSEMNVSTLELGDSALYLCASSFSGTSSAGELFFGEGSRLTVL.

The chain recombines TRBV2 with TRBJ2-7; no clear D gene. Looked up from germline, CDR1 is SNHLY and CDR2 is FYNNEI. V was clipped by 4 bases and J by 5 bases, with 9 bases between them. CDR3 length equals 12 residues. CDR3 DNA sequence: TGTGCCAGCAGTGTGACGAGGAACGAGCAGTACGTC. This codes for CASSVTRNEQYV.

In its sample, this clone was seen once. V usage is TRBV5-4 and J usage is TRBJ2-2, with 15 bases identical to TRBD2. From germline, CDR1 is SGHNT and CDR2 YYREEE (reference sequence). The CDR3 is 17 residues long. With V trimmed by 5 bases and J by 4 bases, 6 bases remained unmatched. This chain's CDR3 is CASSLPGLAGGTGELFF. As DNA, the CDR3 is TGTGCCAGCAGTCTGCCGGGACTAGCGGGAGGCACCGGGGAGCTGTTTTTT. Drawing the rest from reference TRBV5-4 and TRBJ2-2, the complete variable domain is ETGVTQSPTHLIKTRGQQVTLRCSSQSGHNTVSWYQQALGQGPQFIFQYYREEENGRGNFPPRFSGLQFPNYSSELNVNALELDDSALYLCASSLPGLAGGTGELFFGEGSRLTVL.

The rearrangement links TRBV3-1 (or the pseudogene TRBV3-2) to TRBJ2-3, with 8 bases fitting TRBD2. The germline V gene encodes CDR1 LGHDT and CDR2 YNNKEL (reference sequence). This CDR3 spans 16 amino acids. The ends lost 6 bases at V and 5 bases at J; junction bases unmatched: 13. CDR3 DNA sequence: TGTGCCAGCAGTCGCGGGACTAGAGGGCGAGGAGATACGCAGTATTTT. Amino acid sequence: CASSRGTRGRGDTQYF.

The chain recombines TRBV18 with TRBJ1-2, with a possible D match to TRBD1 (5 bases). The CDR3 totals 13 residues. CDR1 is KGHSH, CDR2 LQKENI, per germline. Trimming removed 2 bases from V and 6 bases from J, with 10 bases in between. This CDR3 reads CASSPGGEHGYTF. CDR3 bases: TGTGCCAGCTCACCAGGGGGGGAACATGGCTACACCTTC.

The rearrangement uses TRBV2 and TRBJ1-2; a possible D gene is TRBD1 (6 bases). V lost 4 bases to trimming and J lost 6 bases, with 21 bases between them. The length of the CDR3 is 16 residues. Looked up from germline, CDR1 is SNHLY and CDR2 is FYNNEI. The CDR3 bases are TGTGCCAGCAGTGCCCAACTGGGGGGGCCCCTCCATGGCTACACCTTC. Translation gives CASSAQLGGPLHGYTF.

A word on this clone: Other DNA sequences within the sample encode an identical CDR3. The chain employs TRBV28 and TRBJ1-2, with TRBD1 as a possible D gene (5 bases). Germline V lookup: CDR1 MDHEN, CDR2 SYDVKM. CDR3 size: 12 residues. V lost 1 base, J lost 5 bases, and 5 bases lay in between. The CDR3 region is CASSLSGYGYTF. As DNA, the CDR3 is TGTGCCAGCAGTTTATCAGGGTATGGCTACACCTTC.

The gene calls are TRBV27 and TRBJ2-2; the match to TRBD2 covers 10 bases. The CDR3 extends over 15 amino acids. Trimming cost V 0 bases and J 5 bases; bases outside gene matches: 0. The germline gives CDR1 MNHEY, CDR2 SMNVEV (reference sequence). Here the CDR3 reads CASSLSSGRTGELFF. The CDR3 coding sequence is TGTGCCAGCAGTTTATCTAGCGGGAGGACCGGGGAGCTGTTTTTT.

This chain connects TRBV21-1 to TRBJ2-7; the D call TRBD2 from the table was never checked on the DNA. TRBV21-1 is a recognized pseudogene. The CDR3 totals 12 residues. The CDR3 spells CASTRGGRDLYF. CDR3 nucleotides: TGTGCCAGCACGAGGGGAGGCAGGGATCTGTACTTC.

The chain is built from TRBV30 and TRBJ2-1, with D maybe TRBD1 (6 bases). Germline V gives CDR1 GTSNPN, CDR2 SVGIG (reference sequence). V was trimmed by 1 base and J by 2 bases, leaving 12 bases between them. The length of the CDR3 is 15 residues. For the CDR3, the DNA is TGTGCCTGGAGTGGCCCTCGGGACACCTACAATGAGCAGTTCTTC. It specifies CAWSGPRDTYNEQFF.

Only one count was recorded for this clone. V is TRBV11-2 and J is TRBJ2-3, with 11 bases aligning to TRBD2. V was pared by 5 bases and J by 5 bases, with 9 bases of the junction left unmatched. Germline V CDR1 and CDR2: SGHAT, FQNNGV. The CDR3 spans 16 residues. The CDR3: CASSPSSGRAVDTQYF. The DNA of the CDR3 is TGTGCCAGCAGCCCCAGTAGCGGGAGGGCCGTAGATACGCAGTATTTT.

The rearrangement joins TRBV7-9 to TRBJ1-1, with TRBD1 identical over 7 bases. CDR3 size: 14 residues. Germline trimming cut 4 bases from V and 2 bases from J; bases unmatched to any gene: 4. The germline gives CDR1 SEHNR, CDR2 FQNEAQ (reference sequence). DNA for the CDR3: TGTGCCAGCAGCTGGAGGGACAGCAACACTGAAGCTTTCTTT. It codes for CASSWRDSNTEAFF. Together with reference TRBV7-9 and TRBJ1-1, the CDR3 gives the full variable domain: DTGVSQNPRHKITKRGQNVTFRCDPISEHNRLYWYRQTLGQGPEFLTYFQNEAQLEKSRLLSDRFSAERPKGSFSTLEIQRTEQGDSAMYLCASSWRDSNTEAFFGQGTRLTVV.

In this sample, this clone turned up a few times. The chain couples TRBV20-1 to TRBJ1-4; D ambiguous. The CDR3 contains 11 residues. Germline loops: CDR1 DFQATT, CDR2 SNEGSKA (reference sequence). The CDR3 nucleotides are TGCAGCGGCGTAGCGTACGAAAAACTGTTTTTT. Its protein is CSGVAYEKLFF.

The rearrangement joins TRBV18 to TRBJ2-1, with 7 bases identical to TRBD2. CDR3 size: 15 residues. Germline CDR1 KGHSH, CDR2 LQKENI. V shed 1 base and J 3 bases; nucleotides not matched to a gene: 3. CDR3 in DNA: TGTGCCAGCTCACCACGGCTAGCGGTCTACAATGAGCAGTTCTTC. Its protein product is CASSPRLAVYNEQFF.

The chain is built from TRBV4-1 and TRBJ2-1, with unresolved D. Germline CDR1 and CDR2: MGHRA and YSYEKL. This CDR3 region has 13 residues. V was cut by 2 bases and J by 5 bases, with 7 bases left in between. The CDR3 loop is CASSQTRDNEQFF. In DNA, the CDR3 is TGCGCCAGCAGCCAAACCCGGGACAATGAGCAGTTCTTC.

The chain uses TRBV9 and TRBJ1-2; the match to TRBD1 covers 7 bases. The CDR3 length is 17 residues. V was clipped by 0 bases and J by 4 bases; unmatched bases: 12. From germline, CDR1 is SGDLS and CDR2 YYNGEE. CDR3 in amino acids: CASSVATWDRMGYGYTF. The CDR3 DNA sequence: TGTGCCAGCAGCGTAGCTACGTGGGACAGAATGGGCTATGGCTACACCTTC. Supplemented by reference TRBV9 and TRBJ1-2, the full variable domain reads DSGVTQTPKHLITATGQRVTLRCSPRSGDLSVYWYQQSLDQGLQFLIQYYNGEERAKGNILERFSAQQFPDLHSELNLSSLELGDSALYFCASSVATWDRMGYGYTFGSGTRLTVV.

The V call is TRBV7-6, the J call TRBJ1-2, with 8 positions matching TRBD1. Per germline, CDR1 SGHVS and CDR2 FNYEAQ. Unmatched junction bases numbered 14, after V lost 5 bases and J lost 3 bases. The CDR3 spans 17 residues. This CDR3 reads CASSPGQGGGYDYGYTF. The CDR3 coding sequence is TGTGCCAGCAGCCCTGGACAGGGAGGTGGTTATGACTATGGCTACACCTTC.

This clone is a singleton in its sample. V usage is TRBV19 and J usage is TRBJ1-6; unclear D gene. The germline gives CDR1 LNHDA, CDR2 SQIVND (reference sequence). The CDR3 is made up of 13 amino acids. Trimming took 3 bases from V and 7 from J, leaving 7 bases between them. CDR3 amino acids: CASSITGNSPLHF. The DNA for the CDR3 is TGTGCCAGTAGTATTACGGGGAATTCACCCCTCCACTTT.

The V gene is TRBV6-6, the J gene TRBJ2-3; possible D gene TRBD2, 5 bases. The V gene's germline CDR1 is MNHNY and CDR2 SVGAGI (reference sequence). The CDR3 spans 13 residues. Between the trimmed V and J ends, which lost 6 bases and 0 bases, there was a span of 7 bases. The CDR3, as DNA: TGTGCCAGCAGGGAGGTTAGCACAGATACGCAGTATTTT. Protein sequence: CASREVSTDTQYF.

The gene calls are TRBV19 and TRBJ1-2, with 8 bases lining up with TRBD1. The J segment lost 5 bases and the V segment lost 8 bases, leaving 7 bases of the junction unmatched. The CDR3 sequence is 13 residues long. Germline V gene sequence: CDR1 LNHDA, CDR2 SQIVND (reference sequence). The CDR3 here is CASSRTGSYGYTF. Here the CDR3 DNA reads TGTGCCAGTTCCCGGACAGGGAGTTATGGCTACACCTTC.

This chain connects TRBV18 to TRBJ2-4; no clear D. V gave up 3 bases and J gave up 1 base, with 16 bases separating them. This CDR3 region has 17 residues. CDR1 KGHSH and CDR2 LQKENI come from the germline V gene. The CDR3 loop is CASSPSPPGTAKNIQYF. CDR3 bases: TGTGCCAGCTCACCCTCTCCGCCCGGTACTGCCAAAAACATTCAGTACTTC.

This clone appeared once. The CDR3 DNA reads TGTGCCAGTAGTCCCAATGGGGGGGTGTCCACCGGGGAGCTGTTTTTT. The encoded protein is CASSPNGGVSTGELFF. This chain links TRBV19 with TRBJ2-2; 7 positions agree with TRBD2. Germline V gene lookup returns CDR1 LNHDA and CDR2 SQIVND (reference sequence). CDR3 size: 16 residues. After removal of 5 bases from V and 4 bases from J, the junction contained 10 bases not matched to a gene.

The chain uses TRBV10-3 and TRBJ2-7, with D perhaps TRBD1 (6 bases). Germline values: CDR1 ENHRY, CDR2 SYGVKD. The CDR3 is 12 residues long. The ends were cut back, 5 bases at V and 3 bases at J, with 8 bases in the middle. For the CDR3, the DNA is TGTGCCATCAGTCAGGGGAACTACGAGCAGTACTTC. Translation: CAISQGNYEQYF.

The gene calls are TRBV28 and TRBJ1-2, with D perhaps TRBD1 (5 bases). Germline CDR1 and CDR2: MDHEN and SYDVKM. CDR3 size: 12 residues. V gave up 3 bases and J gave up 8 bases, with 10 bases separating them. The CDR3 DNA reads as TGTGCCAGCAGTTTCTCAGGGAGGGGCTACACCTTC. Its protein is CASSFSGRGYTF.